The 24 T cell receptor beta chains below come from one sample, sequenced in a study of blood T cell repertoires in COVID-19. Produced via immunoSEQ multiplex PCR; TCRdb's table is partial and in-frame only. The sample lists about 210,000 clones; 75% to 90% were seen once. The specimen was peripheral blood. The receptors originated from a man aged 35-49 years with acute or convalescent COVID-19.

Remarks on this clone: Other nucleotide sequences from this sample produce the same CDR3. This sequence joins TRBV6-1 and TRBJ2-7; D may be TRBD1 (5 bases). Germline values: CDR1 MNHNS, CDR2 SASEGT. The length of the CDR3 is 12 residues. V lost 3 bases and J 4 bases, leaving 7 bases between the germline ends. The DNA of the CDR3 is TGTGCCAGCAGTGATCAGGGTTACGAGCAGTACTTC. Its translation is CASSDQGYEQYF.

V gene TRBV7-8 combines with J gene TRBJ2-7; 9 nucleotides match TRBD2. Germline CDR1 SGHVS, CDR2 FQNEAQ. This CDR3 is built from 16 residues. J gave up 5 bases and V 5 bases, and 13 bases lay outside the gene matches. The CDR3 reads CASSPFELAGANEQYF. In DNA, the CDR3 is TGTGCCAGCAGCCCGTTTGAGTTAGCGGGGGCAAACGAGCAGTACTTC.

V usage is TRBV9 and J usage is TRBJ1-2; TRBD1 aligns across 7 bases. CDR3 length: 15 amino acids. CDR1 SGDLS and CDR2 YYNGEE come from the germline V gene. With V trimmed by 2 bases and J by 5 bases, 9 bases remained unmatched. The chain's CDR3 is CASSVDGQVEYGYTF. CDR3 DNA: TGTGCCAGCAGCGTGGATGGACAGGTTGAATATGGCTACACCTTC.

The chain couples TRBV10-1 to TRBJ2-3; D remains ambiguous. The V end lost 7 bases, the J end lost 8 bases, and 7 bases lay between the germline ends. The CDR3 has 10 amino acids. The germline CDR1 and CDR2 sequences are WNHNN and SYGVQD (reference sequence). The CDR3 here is CASNMSTQYF. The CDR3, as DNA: TGCGCCAGCAATATGTCTACGCAGTATTTT.

For the CDR3, the DNA is TGCGCCAGCAGCAAACAAGAGACCCAGTACTTC. This sequence encodes CASSKQETQYF. This rearrangement joins TRBV10-1 to TRBJ2-5, with D unclear. This CDR3 has 11 amino acids. Per the germline V gene, CDR1 is WNHNN and CDR2 is SYGVQD (reference sequence). V gave up 6 bases and J gave up 2 bases, with 4 bases separating them.

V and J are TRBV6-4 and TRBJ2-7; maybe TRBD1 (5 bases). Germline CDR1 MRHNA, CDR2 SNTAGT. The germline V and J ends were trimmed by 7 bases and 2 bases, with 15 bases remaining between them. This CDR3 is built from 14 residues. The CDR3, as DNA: TGTGCCAGCACCCCAGGAAGGGGTACCTACGAGCAGTACTTC. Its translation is CASTPGRGTYEQYF.

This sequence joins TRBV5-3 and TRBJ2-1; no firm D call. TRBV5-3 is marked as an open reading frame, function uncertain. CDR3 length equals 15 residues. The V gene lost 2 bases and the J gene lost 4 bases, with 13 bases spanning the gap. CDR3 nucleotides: TGTGCCAGAAGCTTCGACTCCGGAACGTACAATGAGCAGTTCTTC. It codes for CARSFDSGTYNEQFF.

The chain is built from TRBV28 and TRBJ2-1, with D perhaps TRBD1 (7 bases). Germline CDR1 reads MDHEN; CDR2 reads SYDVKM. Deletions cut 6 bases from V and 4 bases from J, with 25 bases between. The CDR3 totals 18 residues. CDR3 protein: CASSGRQGRKGNYNEQFF. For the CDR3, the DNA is TGTGCCAGCAGCGGGAGACAGGGTCGAAAAGGCAATTACAATGAGCAGTTCTTC.

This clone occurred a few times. The CDR3 here is CASSPTGTGSNQPQHF. CDR3 coding DNA: TGTGCCAGCAGCCCTACCGGTACAGGAAGCAATCAGCCCCAGCATTTT. This sequence joins TRBV7-3 and TRBJ1-5; D possibly corresponds to TRBD1 (5 bases). Looked up from germline, CDR1 is SGHTA and CDR2 is FQGTGA. Trimming took 5 bases from V and 1 from J, leaving 15 bases between them. The length of the CDR3 is 16 residues.

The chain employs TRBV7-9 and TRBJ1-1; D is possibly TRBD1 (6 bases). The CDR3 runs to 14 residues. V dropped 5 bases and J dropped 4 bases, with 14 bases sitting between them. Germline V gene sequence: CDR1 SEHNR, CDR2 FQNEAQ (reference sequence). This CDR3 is CASSGDIRVTEAFF. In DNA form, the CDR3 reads TGTGCCAGCAGCGGGGACATCAGGGTCACTGAAGCTTTCTTT.

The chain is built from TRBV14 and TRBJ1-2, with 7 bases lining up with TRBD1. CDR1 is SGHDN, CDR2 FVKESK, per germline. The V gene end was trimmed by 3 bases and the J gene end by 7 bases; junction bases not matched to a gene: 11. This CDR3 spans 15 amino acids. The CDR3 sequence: CASSQHRGGISGYTF. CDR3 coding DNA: TGTGCCAGCAGCCAGCACAGGGGCGGGATCTCTGGCTACACCTTC.

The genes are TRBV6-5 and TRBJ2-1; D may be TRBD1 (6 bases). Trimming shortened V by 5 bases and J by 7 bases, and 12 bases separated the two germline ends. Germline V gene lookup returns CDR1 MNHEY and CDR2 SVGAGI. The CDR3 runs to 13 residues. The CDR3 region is CASSLYRANEQFF. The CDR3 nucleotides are TGTGCCAGCAGTCTATACAGGGCTAATGAGCAGTTCTTC.

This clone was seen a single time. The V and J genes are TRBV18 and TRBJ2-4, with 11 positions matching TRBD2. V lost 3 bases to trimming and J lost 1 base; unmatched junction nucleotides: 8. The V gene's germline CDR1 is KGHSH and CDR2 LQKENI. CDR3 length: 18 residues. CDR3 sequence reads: CASSPTSGAAGAKNIQYF. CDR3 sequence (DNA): TGTGCCAGCTCACCGACTAGCGGGGCCGCGGGGGCCAAAAACATTCAGTACTTC.

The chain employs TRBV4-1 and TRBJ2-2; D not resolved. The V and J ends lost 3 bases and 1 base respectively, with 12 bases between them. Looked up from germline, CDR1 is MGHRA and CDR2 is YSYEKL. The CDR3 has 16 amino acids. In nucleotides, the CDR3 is TGCGCCAGCAGCCATTACCCGACTGTGAACACCGGGGAGCTGTTTTTT. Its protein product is CASSHYPTVNTGELFF.

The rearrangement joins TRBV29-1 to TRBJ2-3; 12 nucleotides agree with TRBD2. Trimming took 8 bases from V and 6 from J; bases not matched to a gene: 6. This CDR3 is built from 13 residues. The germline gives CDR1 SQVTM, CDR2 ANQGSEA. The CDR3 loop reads CSPRLAGVDTQYF. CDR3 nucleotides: TGCAGCCCCCGACTAGCGGGAGTCGATACGCAGTATTTT.

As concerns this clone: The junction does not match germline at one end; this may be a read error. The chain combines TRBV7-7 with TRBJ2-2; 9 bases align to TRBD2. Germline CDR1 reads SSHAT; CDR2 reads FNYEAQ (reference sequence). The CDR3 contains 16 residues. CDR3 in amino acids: CASSLGAGGYTGELFF. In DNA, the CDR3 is TGTGCTAGCAGCTTAGGAGCGGGAGGTTACACCGGGGAGCTGTTTTTT.

CDR3 in DNA: TGTGCCAGCAGCACTAGGTCGGGCTACACCTTC. Protein: CASSTRSGYTF. The chain is built from TRBV28 and TRBJ1-2, with no clear D. Per germline, CDR1 MDHEN and CDR2 SYDVKM. Deletions cut 6 bases from V and 8 bases from J, with 10 bases between. The CDR3 runs to 11 residues.

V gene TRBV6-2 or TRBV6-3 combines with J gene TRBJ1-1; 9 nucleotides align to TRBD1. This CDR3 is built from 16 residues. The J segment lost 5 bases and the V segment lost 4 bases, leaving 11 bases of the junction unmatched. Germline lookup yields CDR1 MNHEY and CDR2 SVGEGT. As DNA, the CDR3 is TGTGCCAGCAGTTCCAAACAGGGGGCGCGTGGAACTGAAGCTTTCTTT. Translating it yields CASSSKQGARGTEAFF.

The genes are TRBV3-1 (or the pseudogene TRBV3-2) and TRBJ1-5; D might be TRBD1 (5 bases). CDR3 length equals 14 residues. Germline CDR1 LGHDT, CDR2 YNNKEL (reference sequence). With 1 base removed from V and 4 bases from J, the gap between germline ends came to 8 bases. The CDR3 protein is CASSQAAGNQPQHF. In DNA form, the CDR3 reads TGTGCCAGCAGCCAAGCGGCAGGGAATCAGCCCCAGCATTTT.

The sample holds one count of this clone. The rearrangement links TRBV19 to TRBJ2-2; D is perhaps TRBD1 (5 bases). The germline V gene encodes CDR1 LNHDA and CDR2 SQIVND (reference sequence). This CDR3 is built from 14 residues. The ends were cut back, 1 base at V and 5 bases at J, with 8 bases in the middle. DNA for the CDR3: TGTGCCAGTAGTATAGTGGGGCAGACCGGGGAGCTGTTTTTT. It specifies CASSIVGQTGELFF. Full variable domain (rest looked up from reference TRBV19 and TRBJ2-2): DGGITQSPKYLFRKEGQNVTLSCEQNLNHDAMYWYRQDPGQGLRLIYYSQIVNDFQKGDIAEGYSVSREKKESFPLTVTSAQKNPTAFYLCASSIVGQTGELFFGEGSRLTVL.

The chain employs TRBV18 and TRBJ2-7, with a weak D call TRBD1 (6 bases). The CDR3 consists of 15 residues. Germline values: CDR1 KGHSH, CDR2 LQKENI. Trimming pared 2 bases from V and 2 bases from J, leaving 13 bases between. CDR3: CASSPGQKNPYEQYF. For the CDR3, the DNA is TGTGCCAGCTCACCAGGACAGAAAAACCCCTACGAGCAGTACTTC.

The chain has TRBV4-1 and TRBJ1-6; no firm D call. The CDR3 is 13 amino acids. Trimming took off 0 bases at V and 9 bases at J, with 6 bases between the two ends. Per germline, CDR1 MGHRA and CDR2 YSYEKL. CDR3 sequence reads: CASSQEEASPLHF. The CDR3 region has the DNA TGCGCCAGCAGCCAAGAAGAGGCTTCACCCCTCCACTTT.

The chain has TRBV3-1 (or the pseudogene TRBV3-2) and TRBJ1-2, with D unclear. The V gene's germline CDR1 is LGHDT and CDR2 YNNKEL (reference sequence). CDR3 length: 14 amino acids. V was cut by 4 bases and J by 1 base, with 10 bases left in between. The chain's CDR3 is CASSPAGINYGYTF. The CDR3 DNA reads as TGTGCCAGCAGCCCCGCGGGGATTAACTATGGCTACACCTTC.

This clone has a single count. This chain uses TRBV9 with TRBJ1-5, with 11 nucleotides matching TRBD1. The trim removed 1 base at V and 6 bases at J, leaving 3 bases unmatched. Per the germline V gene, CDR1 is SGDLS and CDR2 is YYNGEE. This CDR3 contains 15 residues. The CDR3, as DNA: TGTGCCAGCAGCGTATCCGGGACAGGGGGTCAGCCCCAGCATTTT. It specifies CASSVSGTGGQPQHF.